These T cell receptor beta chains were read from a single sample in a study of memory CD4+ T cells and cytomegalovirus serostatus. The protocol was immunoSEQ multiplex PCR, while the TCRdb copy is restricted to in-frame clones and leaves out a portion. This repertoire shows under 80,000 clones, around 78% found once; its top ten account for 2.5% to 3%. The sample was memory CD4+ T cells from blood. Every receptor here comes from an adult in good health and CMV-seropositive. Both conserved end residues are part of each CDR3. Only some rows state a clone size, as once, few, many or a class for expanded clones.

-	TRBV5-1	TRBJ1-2	CASSLVSGAGYTF
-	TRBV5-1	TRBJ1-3	CASSLAGRGSGNTIYF
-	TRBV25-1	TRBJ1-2	CASSVGDYGYTF
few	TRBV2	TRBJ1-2	CASTLPGVGSYGYTF
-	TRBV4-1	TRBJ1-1	CASSHTRGGRGSTEAFF
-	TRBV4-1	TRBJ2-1	CASSQERDNEQFF
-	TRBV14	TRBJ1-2	CASSQVWKGNGYGYTF
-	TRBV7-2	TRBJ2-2	CASSSTGGREGGELFF
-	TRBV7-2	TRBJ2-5	CASSFGPQETQYF
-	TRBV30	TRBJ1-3	CAWSSGRTGNTIYF
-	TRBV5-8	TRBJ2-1	CASSPWTSAYNEQFF
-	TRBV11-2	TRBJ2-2	CASSLYVATRGYTGELFF
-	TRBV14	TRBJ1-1	CASSPPRSGDTEAFF
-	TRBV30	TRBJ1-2	CAWSRGGPRAF
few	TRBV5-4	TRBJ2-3	CASIGKTSTDTQYF
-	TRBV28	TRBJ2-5	CASSLWGQQEETQYF
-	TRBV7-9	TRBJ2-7	CASSAGFLSYEQYF
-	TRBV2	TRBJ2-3	CASSGLVRGADTQYF
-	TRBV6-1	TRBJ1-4	CASSLSWAGREKLFF
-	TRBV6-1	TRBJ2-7	CASRETGSSYEQYF
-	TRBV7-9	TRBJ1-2	CASSLTQGADGYTF
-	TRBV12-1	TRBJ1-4	CASSFTNRDSKNEKLFF
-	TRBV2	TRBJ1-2	CASSWDGTLGYTF
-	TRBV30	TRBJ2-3	CAWKTGGGSDTQYF
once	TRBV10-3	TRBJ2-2	CACMGDGTGELFF
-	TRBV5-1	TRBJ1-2	CASSLDGRGYTF
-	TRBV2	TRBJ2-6	CASSGDRGPGANVLTF
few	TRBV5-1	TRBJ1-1	CASSLLANTEAFF
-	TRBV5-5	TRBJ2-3	CASSFWGDTDTQYF
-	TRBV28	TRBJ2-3	CASSLWGQGATSTDTQYF
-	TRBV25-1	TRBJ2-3	CASSESSGLSTDTQYF
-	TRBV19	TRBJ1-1	CASTRNRNTEAFF
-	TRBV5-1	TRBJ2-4	CASSEVGGAKNIQYF
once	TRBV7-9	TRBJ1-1	CASSLAQGGNTEAFF
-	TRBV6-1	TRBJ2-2	CASTSTSGNTGELFF
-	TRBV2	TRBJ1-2	CASSELAGGDLHTF
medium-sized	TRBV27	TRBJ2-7	CASSWGQGDEQYF
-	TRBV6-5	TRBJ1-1	CASSRVGFGGVEAFF
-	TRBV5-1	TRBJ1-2	CASSLTGTGAPGNYGYTF
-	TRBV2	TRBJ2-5	CASVIGGWQETQYF